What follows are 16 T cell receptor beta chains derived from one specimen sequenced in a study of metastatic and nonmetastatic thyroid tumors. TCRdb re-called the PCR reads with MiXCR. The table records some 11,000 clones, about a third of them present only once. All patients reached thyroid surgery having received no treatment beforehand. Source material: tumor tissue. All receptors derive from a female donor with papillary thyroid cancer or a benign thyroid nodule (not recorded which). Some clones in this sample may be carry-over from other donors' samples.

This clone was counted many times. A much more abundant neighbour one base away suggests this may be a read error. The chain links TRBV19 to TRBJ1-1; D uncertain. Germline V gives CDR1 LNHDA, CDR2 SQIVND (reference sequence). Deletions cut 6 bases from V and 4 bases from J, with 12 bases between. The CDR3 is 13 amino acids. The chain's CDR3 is CASRVTGSTEAFF. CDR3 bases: TGTGCCAGTAGGGTGACGGGGAGCACTGAAGCTTTCTTT. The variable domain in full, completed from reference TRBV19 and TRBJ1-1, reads DGGITQSPKYLFRKEGQNVTLSCEQNLNHDAMYWYRQDPGQGLRLIYYSQIVNDFQKGDIAEGYSVSREKKESFPLTVTSAQKNPTAFYLCASRVTGSTEAFFGQGTRLTVV.

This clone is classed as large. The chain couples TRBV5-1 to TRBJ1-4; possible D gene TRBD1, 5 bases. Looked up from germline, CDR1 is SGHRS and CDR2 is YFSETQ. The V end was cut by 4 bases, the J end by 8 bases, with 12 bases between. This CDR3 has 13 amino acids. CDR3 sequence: CASSLPTAEKLFF. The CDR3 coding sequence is TGCGCCAGCAGCCTCCCGACAGCCGAAAAACTGTTTTTT.

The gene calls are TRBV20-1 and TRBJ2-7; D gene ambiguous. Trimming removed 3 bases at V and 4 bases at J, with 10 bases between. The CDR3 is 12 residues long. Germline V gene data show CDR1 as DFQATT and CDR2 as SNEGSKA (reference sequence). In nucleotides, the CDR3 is TGCAGTGCTAGGCCGGAGTCTTACGAGCAGTACTTC. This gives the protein CSARPESYEQYF.

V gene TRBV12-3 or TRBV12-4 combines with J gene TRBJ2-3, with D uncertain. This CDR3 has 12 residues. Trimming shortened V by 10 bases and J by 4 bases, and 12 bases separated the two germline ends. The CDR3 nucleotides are TGTGCCATTTCTAGAGGCGCAGATACGCAGTATTTT. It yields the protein CAISRGADTQYF.

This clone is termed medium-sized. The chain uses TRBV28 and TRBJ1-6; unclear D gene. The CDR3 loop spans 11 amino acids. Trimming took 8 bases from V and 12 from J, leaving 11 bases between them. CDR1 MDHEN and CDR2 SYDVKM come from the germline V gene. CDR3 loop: CASFTGGPLHF. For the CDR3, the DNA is TGTGCCAGCTTTACGGGAGGACCCCTCCACTTT. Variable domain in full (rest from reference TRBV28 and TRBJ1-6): DVKVTQSSRYLVKRTGEKVFLECVQDMDHENMFWYRQDPGLGLRLIYFSYDVKMKEKGDIPEGYSVSREKKERFSLILESASTNQTSMYLCASFTGGPLHFGNGTRLTVT.

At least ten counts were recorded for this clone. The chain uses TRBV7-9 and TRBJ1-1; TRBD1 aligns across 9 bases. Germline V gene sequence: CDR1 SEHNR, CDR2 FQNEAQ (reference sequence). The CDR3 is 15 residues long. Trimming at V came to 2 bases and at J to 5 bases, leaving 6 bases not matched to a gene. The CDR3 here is CASSLRGQGWTEAFF. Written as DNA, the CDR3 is TGTGCCAGCAGCTTAAGGGGACAGGGTTGGACTGAAGCTTTCTTT.

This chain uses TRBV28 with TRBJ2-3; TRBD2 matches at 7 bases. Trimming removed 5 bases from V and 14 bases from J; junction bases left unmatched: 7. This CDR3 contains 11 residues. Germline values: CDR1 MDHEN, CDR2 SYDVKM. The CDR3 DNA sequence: TGTGCCAGCAGTGACCGGGACTATTTGTATTTT. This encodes CASSDRDYLYF.

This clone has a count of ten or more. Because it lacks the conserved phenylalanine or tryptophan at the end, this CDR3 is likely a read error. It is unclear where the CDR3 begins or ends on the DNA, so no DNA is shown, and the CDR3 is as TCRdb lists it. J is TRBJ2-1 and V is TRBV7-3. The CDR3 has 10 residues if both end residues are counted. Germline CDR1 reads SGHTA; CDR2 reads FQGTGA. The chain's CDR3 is CASSSYRRIR.

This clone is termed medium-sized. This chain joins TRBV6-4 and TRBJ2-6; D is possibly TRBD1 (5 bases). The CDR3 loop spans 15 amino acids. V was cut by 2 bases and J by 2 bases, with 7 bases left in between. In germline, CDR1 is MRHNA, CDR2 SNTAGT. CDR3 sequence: CASSDRGAGANVLTF. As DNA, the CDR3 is TGTGCCAGCAGTGACAGGGGCGCTGGGGCCAACGTCCTGACTTTC.

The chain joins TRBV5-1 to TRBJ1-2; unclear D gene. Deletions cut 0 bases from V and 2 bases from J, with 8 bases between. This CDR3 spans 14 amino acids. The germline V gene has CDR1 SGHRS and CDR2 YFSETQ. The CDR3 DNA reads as TGCGCCAGCAGCTTGGGGGCAGCCAACTATGGCTACACCTTC. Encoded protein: CASSLGAANYGYTF.

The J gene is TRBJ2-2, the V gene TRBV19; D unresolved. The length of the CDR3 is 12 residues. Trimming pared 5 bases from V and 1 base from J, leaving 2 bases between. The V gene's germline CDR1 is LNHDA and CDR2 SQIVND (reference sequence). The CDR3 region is CASSQNTGELFF. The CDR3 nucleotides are TGTGCCAGTAGTCAGAACACCGGGGAGCTGTTTTTT.

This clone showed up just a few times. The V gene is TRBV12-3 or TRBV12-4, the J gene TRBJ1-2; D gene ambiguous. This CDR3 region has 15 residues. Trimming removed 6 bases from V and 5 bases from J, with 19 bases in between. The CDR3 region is CASSPVGSALYGYTF. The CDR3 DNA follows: TGTGCCAGCAGCCCAGTCGGTTCTGCACTATATGGCTACACCTTC.

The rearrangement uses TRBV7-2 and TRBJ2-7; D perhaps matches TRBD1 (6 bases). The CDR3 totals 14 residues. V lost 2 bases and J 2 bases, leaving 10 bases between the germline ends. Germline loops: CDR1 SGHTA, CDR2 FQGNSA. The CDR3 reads CASSLSWGPYEQYF. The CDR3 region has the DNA TGTGCCAGCAGCTTATCGTGGGGGCCCTACGAGCAGTACTTC.

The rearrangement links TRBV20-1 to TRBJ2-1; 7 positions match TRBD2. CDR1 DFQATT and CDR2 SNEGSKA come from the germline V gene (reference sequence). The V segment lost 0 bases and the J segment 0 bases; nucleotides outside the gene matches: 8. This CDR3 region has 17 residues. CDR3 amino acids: CSARDHGRGISYNEQFF. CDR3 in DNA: TGCAGTGCTAGAGACCACGGGCGGGGGATCTCCTACAATGAGCAGTTCTTC.

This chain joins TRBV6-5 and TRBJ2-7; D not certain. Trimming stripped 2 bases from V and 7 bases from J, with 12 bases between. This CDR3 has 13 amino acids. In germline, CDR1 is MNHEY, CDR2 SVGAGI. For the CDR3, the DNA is TGTGCCAGCAGTTACGGTGAGGTGGGTGAGCAGTACGTC. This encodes CASSYGEVGEQYV.

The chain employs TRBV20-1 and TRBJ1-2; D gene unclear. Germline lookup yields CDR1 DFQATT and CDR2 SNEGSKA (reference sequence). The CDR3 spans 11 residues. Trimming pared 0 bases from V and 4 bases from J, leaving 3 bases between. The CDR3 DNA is TGCAGTGCTAGAGACAGCTATGGCTACACCTTC. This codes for CSARDSYGYTF.